This T cell receptor beta chain was recorded in a study of blood T cell repertoires in COVID-19. V gave up 6 bases and J gave up 4 bases; unmatched junction bases: 4. The CDR3 runs 13 residues. The germline V gene has CDR1 LNHDA and CDR2 SQIVND (reference sequence). Generated by immunoSEQ multiplex PCR, the TCRdb table keeps only in-frame clones and is missing some. The table includes approximately 300,000 clones, roughly four fifths detected once. The sequencing sample was made of peripheral blood. The chain couples TRBV19 to TRBJ2-3, with 7 bases fitting TRBD1. This clonotype was obtained from a person aged 65 to 85 with COVID-19, enrolled during active disease. The CDR3, as DNA: TGTGCCAGTAGAAGACAGGGTCCAGATACGCAGTATTTT. It encodes CASRRQGPDTQYF.